A selection of T cell receptor beta chains follows, all from one sample in a study of cytomegalovirus exposure and HLA in healthy donors. Assay: immunoSEQ multiplex PCR; the TCRdb copy retains only in-frame clones and omits some. The table includes 150,000 or so clones, over 75% detected once. Sequenced input: PBMCs. The receptor set was obtained from a woman aged 40-49 years in good health and CMV-seropositive. CDR3s leave out the opening cysteine and the closing phenylalanine or tryptophan. The order of the fields is clone size, V gene, J gene, CDR3 protein. Not every row has a clone size; where given, it reads once, few, many or a size class.

size: NA
V: TRBV5-1
J: TRBJ2-5
CDR3: ASSRDSQETQY

size: NA
V: TRBV29-1
J: TRBJ2-7
CDR3: SGRTGAGEQY

size: NA
V: TRBV7-2
J: TRBJ1-3
CDR3: ASSTSGGAGNTIY

size: NA
V: TRBV7-9
J: TRBJ2-3
CDR3: ASSQGSGTDTQY

size: NA
V: TRBV7-9
J: TRBJ2-3
CDR3: ASSLATSGSDTQY

size: once
V: TRBV7-6
J: TRBJ2-5
CDR3: ASSSPGTAQETQY

size: NA
V: TRBV5-1
J: TRBJ2-3
CDR3: ASSPAGDSSTDTQY

size: few
V: TRBV5-1
J: TRBJ2-7
CDR3: ASSLPTLHEQY

size: NA
V: TRBV11-3
J: TRBJ1-4
CDR3: ASSLGVGGPEKLF

size: once
V: TRBV30
J: TRBJ2-1
CDR3: AWSGLKGDRATYNEQF

size: few
V: TRBV2
J: TRBJ1-5
CDR3: ASSVAENQPQH

size: NA
V: TRBV5-5
J: TRBJ2-1
CDR3: ASSAQGNSYNEQF

size: once
V: TRBV18
J: TRBJ1-2
CDR3: ASSHGQSLANYGYT

size: NA
V: TRBV14
J: TRBJ2-5
CDR3: ASRIAGLQETQY

size: once
V: TRBV11-2
J: TRBJ2-7
CDR3: ASSLGGPYEQY

size: NA
V: TRBV28
J: TRBJ2-5
CDR3: ASSLGGSVGTQY

size: NA
V: TRBV10-3
J: TRBJ2-7
CDR3: AISEQQGASGYEQY

size: NA
V: TRBV5-6
J: TRBJ2-1
CDR3: ASLKPPVAGLYNEQF

size: few
V: TRBV6-1
J: TRBJ1-4
CDR3: ASSESWPNEKLF

size: NA
V: TRBV5-4
J: TRBJ1-2
CDR3: ASSSDFRGYGYT

size: NA
V: TRBV6-1
J: TRBJ2-7
CDR3: ASSESPHGTVIYEQY

size: NA
V: TRBV9
J: TRBJ2-7
CDR3: ASSGTGTGIDEQY

size: NA
V: TRBV7-9
J: TRBJ2-4
CDR3: ASSILAGEAIQY

size: once
V: TRBV5-1
J: TRBJ1-1
CDR3: ASSRTVSHLEAF

size: NA
V: TRBV5-5
J: TRBJ1-4
CDR3: ASSLATAGGEKLF

size: NA
V: TRBV10-2
J: TRBJ2-3
CDR3: ASSDPTGVVRDTQY

size: NA
V: TRBV28
J: TRBJ1-1
CDR3: ASSPTGTEAF

size: NA
V: TRBV11-2
J: TRBJ2-1
CDR3: ASSLETGPRVNEQF

size: NA
V: TRBV30
J: TRBJ2-7
CDR3: AWGTSAYEQY

size: NA
V: TRBV5-4
J: TRBJ2-7
CDR3: ASSAKTGDYEQY

size: NA
V: TRBV5-1
J: TRBJ2-1
CDR3: ASSFGLTVSRGYNEQF

size: NA
V: TRBV5-1
J: TRBJ2-1
CDR3: ASSLGREVPSGEQF

size: once
V: TRBV6-1
J: TRBJ1-4
CDR3: ASRKEGTNEKLF

size: NA
V: TRBV27
J: TRBJ2-2
CDR3: ASSFQGQGIRPGGTGELF

size: NA
V: TRBV6-5
J: TRBJ2-1
CDR3: ASRDYYNEQF

size: NA
V: TRBV11-3
J: TRBJ2-1
CDR3: ASSLVFGGTSGWDEQF

size: NA
V: TRBV18
J: TRBJ1-1
CDR3: ASSPGQGQNTEAF